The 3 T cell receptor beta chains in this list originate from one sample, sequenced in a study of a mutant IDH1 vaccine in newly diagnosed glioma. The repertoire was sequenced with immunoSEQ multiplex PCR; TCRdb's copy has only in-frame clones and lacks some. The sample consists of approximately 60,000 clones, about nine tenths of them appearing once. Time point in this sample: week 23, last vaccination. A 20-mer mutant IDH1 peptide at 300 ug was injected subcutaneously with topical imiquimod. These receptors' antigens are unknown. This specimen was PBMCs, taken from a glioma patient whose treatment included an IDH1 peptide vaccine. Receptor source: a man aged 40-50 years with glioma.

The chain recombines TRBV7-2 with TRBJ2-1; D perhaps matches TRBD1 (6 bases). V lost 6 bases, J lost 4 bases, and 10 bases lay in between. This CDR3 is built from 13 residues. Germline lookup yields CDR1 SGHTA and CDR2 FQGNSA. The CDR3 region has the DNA TGTGCCAGCAGTAAGACAGGATACAATGAGCAGTTCTTC. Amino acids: CASSKTGYNEQFF.

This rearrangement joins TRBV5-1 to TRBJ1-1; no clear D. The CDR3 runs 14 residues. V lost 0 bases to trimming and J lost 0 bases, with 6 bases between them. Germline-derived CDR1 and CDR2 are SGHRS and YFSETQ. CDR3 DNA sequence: TGCGCCAGCAGCTTGGGTGGAGTGAACACTGAAGCTTTCTTT. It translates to CASSLGGVNTEAFF.

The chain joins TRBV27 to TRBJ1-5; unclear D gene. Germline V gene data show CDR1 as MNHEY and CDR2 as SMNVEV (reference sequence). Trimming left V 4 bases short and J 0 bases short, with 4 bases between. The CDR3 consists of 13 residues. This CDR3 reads CASSWDSNQPQHF. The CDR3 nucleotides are TGTGCCAGCAGTTGGGATAGCAATCAGCCCCAGCATTTT.